The 16 T cell receptor beta chains below were found in one sample sequenced in a study of shared clonotypes between healthy human individuals. The data were produced by immunoSEQ multiplex PCR, yet TCRdb's version contains in-frame clones alone and is incomplete. The table records hundreds of thousands of clones, about three quarters of them present only once. Sequenced sample: PBMCs. The source is a woman aged 40 to 49 in good health. Some clones in this sample may be carry-over from other donors' samples.

V gene TRBV28 combines with J gene TRBJ1-2; no clear D gene. The V and J ends lost 8 bases and 5 bases respectively, with 12 bases between them. This CDR3 is built from 12 residues. The V gene's germline CDR1 is MDHEN and CDR2 SYDVKM. Here the CDR3 reads CASHVEAYGYTF. The CDR3 nucleotides are TGTGCCAGCCACGTCGAGGCGTATGGCTACACCTTC.

The chain carries TRBV5-1 and TRBJ1-1; D is unresolved. V was shortened by 0 bases and J by 1 base, with 10 bases between the two germline ends. Germline CDR1 and CDR2: SGHRS and YFSETQ. The CDR3 is 15 amino acids. The CDR3 here is CASSLALGRNTEAFF. As DNA, the CDR3 is TGCGCCAGCAGCTTGGCCTTGGGTAGGAACACTGAAGCTTTCTTT.

The rearrangement uses TRBV5-4 and TRBJ2-3; 10 bases fit TRBD2. Germline values: CDR1 SGHNT, CDR2 YYREEE (reference sequence). V shed 3 bases, J shed 3 bases, and the junction held 7 bases outside the gene matches. The CDR3 is 16 amino acids. The CDR3 DNA reads TGTGCCAGCAGCTCAGCAGCGGGAGGGCCAACAGATACGCAGTATTTT. It yields the protein CASSSAAGGPTDTQYF.

As concerns this clone: This may be a read error, as it is one base from a much larger clone. This CDR3 is CASSHGRVGSGEKLFF. DNA of the CDR3: TGCGCCAGCAGCCACGGGAGAGTGGGGTCAGGGGAAAAACTGTTTTTT. The rearrangement links TRBV4-3 to TRBJ1-4, with a possible D match to TRBD1 (5 bases). The length of the CDR3 is 16 residues. Germline values: CDR1 LGHNA, CDR2 YSLEER. Trimming stripped 3 bases from V and 8 bases from J, with 19 bases between.

The chain has TRBV4-2 and TRBJ2-3, with 10 positions matching TRBD2. The CDR3 extends over 17 amino acids. After removal of 1 base from V and 5 bases from J, the junction contained 9 bases not matched to a gene. CDR1 and CDR2 from the germline V gene are LGHNA and YNFKEQ. The CDR3: CASSQGLAGVQLDTQYF. DNA for the CDR3: TGTGCCAGCAGCCAAGGGCTAGCGGGAGTCCAACTAGATACGCAGTATTTT.

This chain joins TRBV25-1 and TRBJ1-3; the D is unclear. The V end lost 0 bases, the J end lost 3 bases, and 3 bases lay between the germline ends. CDR3 length: 13 amino acids. Germline loops: CDR1 MGHDK, CDR2 SYGVNS. The CDR3 nucleotides are TGTGCCAGCAGTGAATACGGTGGAAACACCATATATTTT. Translation gives CASSEYGGNTIYF. The whole variable domain, remainder taken from reference TRBV25-1 and TRBJ1-3, is EADIYQTPRYLVIGTGKKITLECSQTMGHDKMYWYQQDPGMELHLIHYSYGVNSTEKGDLSSESTVSRIRTEHFPLTLESARPSHTSQYLCASSEYGGNTIYFGEGSWLTVV.

This chain links TRBV7-7 with TRBJ2-5; D is possibly TRBD2 (6 bases). The V end lost 5 bases, the J end lost 1 base, and 8 bases lay between the germline ends. The V gene's germline CDR1 is SSHAT and CDR2 FNYEAQ (reference sequence). This CDR3 is 13 amino acids long. The CDR3 spells CASSRDFQETQYF. CDR3 bases: TGTGCCAGCAGCCGGGACTTCCAAGAGACCCAGTACTTC.

The CDR3 loop is CASRTGSTEAFF. DNA of the CDR3: TGTGCCAGCAGGACAGGGAGCACTGAAGCTTTCTTT. J is TRBJ1-1 and V is TRBV27; TRBD1 matches at 7 bases. CDR3 length: 12 residues. CDR1 and CDR2 from the germline V gene are MNHEY and SMNVEV (reference sequence). The V segment lost 6 bases and the J segment 4 bases; nucleotides outside the gene matches: 2.

J is TRBJ2-7 and V is TRBV14; 14 bases are shared with TRBD2. The CDR3 totals 16 residues. Trimming took 2 bases from V and 3 from J; bases not matched to a gene: 3. Germline V gives CDR1 SGHDN, CDR2 FVKESK. The CDR3 DNA sequence: TGTGCCAGCAGCCAAAGACTAGCGGGAGGGCACTACGAGCAGTACTTC. It yields the protein CASSQRLAGGHYEQYF.

The rearrangement links TRBV7-8 to TRBJ1-2; TRBD1 might be the D (5 bases). V gave up 4 bases and J gave up 4 bases, with 25 bases separating them. Looked up from germline, CDR1 is SGHVS and CDR2 is FQNEAQ. This CDR3 region has 18 residues. CDR3 loop: CASSSAGRWGPTPYGYTF. The CDR3 bases are TGTGCCAGCAGCTCCGCCGGTAGGTGGGGCCCGACCCCCTATGGCTACACCTTC.

This clone was seen a handful of times. The V and J genes are TRBV6-1 and TRBJ2-7; 9 bases fit TRBD2. Germline-derived CDR1 and CDR2 are MNHNS and SASEGT. The CDR3 is 14 amino acids. The trim removed 7 bases at V and 0 bases at J, leaving 4 bases unmatched. The CDR3 region has the DNA TGTGCCAGCACCTTTAGCGGGAGCTCCTACGAGCAGTACTTC. Encoded protein: CASTFSGSSYEQYF.

This clone was detected once. One base separates it from a far larger clone, so it is likely a read error. The chain combines TRBV28 with TRBJ2-4, with unresolved D. Trimming left V 5 bases short and J 2 bases short, with 7 bases between. The CDR3 length is 13 residues. CDR1 is MDHEN, CDR2 SYDVKM, per germline. The CDR3 DNA sequence: TGTGCCAGCAGTGACATAACCAAAAACATTCAGTACTTC. Its protein product is CASSDITKNIQYF.

This chain uses TRBV5-4 with TRBJ2-5; TRBD1 matches at 7 bases. CDR3 length: 15 amino acids. The germline gives CDR1 SGHNT, CDR2 YYREEE (reference sequence). V lost 0 bases and J lost 5; bases outside the gene matches: 7. Written as DNA, the CDR3 is TGTGCCAGCAGCTTGGCCGGGACAGAGTTTGAGACCCAGTACTTC. Protein: CASSLAGTEFETQYF. The whole variable domain, remainder taken from reference TRBV5-4 and TRBJ2-5, is ETGVTQSPTHLIKTRGQQVTLRCSSQSGHNTVSWYQQALGQGPQFIFQYYREEENGRGNFPPRFSGLQFPNYSSELNVNALELDDSALYLCASSLAGTEFETQYFGPGTRLLVL.

This chain joins TRBV10-3 and TRBJ2-1, with TRBD2 matching 12 bases. Germline V gene data show CDR1 as ENHRY and CDR2 as SYGVKD. The J segment lost 6 bases and the V segment lost 4 bases, leaving 7 bases of the junction unmatched. The CDR3 sequence is 16 residues long. The CDR3 bases are TGTGCCATCAGTGGGACTAGCGGGAACATAGGCAATGAGCAGTTCTTC. As protein: CAISGTSGNIGNEQFF.

The chain employs TRBV25-1 and TRBJ2-3; 9 bases are a match to TRBD1. This CDR3 comprises 15 residues. Trimming cost V 3 bases and J 1 base; bases outside gene matches: 2. Germline V lookup: CDR1 MGHDK, CDR2 SYGVNS. Here the CDR3 DNA reads TGTGCCAGCAGTGAGGGACAGGGTGGCACAGATACGCAGTATTTT. It encodes CASSEGQGGTDTQYF.

This clone was recorded once. This chain uses TRBV6-5 with TRBJ2-3; D uncertain. CDR1 is MNHEY, CDR2 SVGAGI, per germline. V lost 4 bases and J 5 bases, leaving 13 bases between the germline ends. CDR3 length: 14 amino acids. CDR3 amino acids: CASSLNIWVDTQYF. In DNA, the CDR3 is TGTGCCAGCAGTTTGAACATATGGGTAGATACGCAGTATTTT.